These 30 T cell receptor beta chains were all obtained from the same sample, sequenced in a study of shared clonotypes between healthy human individuals. TCRdb's table, derived via immunoSEQ multiplex PCR, lists solely in-frame clones and lacks some. Among roughly 2,500,000 clones listed, approximately 93% were seen once. Sequenced material: naive CD4+ T cells from PBMCs. The subset is: CD45RA+ positively selected. The receptors come from a young man in good health. Some clones in this sample may be carry-over from other donors' samples.

The V and J genes are TRBV7-3 and TRBJ2-3; 9 bases map to TRBD2. This CDR3 has 16 amino acids. Germline loops: CDR1 SGHTA, CDR2 FQGTGA. Trimming cost V 2 bases and J 4 bases; bases outside gene matches: 7. The CDR3 loop is CASSLGGSGSPDTQYF. DNA of the CDR3: TGTGCCAGCAGCTTAGGAGGTAGCGGGAGCCCAGATACGCAGTATTTT. Together with reference TRBV7-3 and TRBJ2-3, the CDR3 gives the full variable domain: GAGVSQTPSNKVTEKGKYVELRCDPISGHTALYWYRQSLGQGPEFLIYFQGTGAADDSGLPNDRFFAVRPEGSVSTLKIQRTERGDSAVYLCASSLGGSGSPDTQYFGPGTRLTVL.

The V gene is TRBV19, the J gene TRBJ1-2, with D possibly TRBD1 on 6 matching bases. V dropped 5 bases and J dropped 5 bases, with 18 bases sitting between them. Germline values: CDR1 LNHDA, CDR2 SQIVND (reference sequence). The CDR3 has 15 residues. In DNA form, the CDR3 reads TGTGCCAGTAGTCTGGTCCCGACAGGCTCTTATGGCTACACCTTC. It yields the protein CASSLVPTGSYGYTF.

The chain carries TRBV7-8 and TRBJ2-1; D unclear. V was pared by 5 bases and J by 10 bases, with 9 bases between. There are 11 residues in the CDR3. Germline V gene data show CDR1 as SGHVS and CDR2 as FQNEAQ. The CDR3 sequence: CASSPSMEQFF. CDR3 DNA sequence: TGTGCCAGCAGCCCATCCATGGAGCAGTTCTTC.

This chain joins TRBV6-5 and TRBJ2-7; 12 nucleotides align to TRBD2. V shed 5 bases, J shed 2 bases, and the junction held 1 base outside the gene matches. CDR1 MNHEY and CDR2 SVGAGI come from the germline V gene. The CDR3 runs 14 residues. As DNA, the CDR3 is TGTGCCAGCAGTCTAGCGGGAGGGACCTACGAGCAGTACTTC. Its translation is CASSLAGGTYEQYF.

The genes are TRBV28 and TRBJ2-3; TRBD2 agrees at 13 bases. The CDR3 length is 16 residues. J gave up 7 bases and V 6 bases, and 10 bases lay outside the gene matches. The germline V gene encodes CDR1 MDHEN and CDR2 SYDVKM. The CDR3 DNA reads as TGTGCCAGCAGAACTAGCGGGAGGGCGGGCACGAATACGCAGTATTTT. It yields the protein CASRTSGRAGTNTQYF.

This chain connects TRBV9 to TRBJ2-7; TRBD2 matches 10 bases. The CDR3 is 18 residues long. Germline V gene data show CDR1 as SGDLS and CDR2 as YYNGEE. The trim removed 3 bases at V and 1 base at J, leaving 13 bases unmatched. The CDR3 nucleotides are TGTGCCAGCAGCGCTCGGCTAGCGGGGGTCCCCGGATCCTACGAGCAGTACTTC. Residues: CASSARLAGVPGSYEQYF. Based on the CDR3 plus reference TRBV9 and TRBJ2-7, the full variable domain is DSGVTQTPKHLITATGQRVTLRCSPRSGDLSVYWYQQSLDQGLQFLIQYYNGEERAKGNILERFSAQQFPDLHSELNLSSLELGDSALYFCASSARLAGVPGSYEQYFGPGTRLTVT.

V is TRBV25-1 and J is TRBJ1-6, with TRBD1 matching over 7 bases. Trimming at V came to 3 bases and at J to 2 bases, leaving 7 bases not matched to a gene. Germline V gene lookup returns CDR1 MGHDK and CDR2 SYGVNS. This CDR3 comprises 17 residues. Here the CDR3 reads CASSDARGGAYNSPLHF. For the CDR3, the DNA is TGTGCCAGCAGTGACGCCAGGGGGGGCGCCTATAATTCACCCCTCCACTTT.

V gene TRBV30 combines with J gene TRBJ2-7, with 8 positions matching TRBD1. The junction had 10 bases not matched to a gene; V was cut back by 5 bases and J by 4 bases. CDR1 and CDR2 (germline): GTSNPN, SVGIG (reference sequence). This CDR3 spans 14 amino acids. CDR3 protein: CAWAPGGGRYEQYF. DNA of the CDR3: TGTGCCTGGGCGCCAGGGGGCGGAAGATACGAGCAGTACTTC.

This clone was picked up one time. The rearrangement joins TRBV28 to TRBJ1-2; the D gene is possibly TRBD1 (5 bases). Germline CDR1 is MDHEN and CDR2 is SYDVKM. Between the trimmed V and J ends, which lost 6 bases and 2 bases, there was a span of 16 bases. There are 15 residues in the CDR3. In DNA form, the CDR3 reads TGTGCCAGCAGCCCTGTTCCAGGGACCAACTATGGCTACACCTTC. Translated, it gives CASSPVPGTNYGYTF.

This chain links TRBV7-9 with TRBJ1-5; D uncertain. Germline V CDR1 and CDR2: SEHNR, FQNEAQ (reference sequence). This CDR3 spans 15 amino acids. With 5 bases removed from V and 1 base from J, the gap between germline ends came to 12 bases. CDR3 residues: CASSLFAGSNQPQHF. In DNA, the CDR3 is TGTGCCAGCAGCCTATTTGCGGGGAGCAATCAGCCCCAGCATTTT.

The J gene is TRBJ1-6, the V gene TRBV5-4, with D unclear. The CDR3 has 15 residues. The V and J ends lost 4 bases and 7 bases respectively, with 15 bases between them. Germline loops: CDR1 SGHNT, CDR2 YYREEE (reference sequence). CDR3 in amino acids: CASSPAAVPNSPLHF. DNA of the CDR3: TGTGCCAGCAGCCCGGCGGCCGTACCAAATTCACCCCTCCACTTT.

The genes are TRBV2 and TRBJ2-7; D perhaps matches TRBD1 (5 bases). V was cut by 6 bases and J by 3 bases, with 9 bases left in between. Germline-derived CDR1 and CDR2 are SNHLY and FYNNEI. CDR3 size: 12 residues. CDR3 sequence: CASREQVYEQYF. The DNA of the CDR3 is TGTGCCAGCAGAGAACAGGTCTACGAGCAGTACTTC. Based on the CDR3 plus reference TRBV2 and TRBJ2-7, the full variable domain is EPEVTQTPSHQVTQMGQEVILRCVPISNHLYFYWYRQILGQKVEFLVSFYNNEISEKSEIFDDQFSVERPDGSNFTLKIRSTKLEDSAMYFCASREQVYEQYFGPGTRLTVT.

The rearrangement uses TRBV2 and TRBJ2-5; tentatively, D is TRBD2 (5 bases). V was trimmed by 6 bases and J by 2 bases, leaving 10 bases between them. Germline CDR1 SNHLY, CDR2 FYNNEI. This CDR3 contains 13 residues. The chain's CDR3 is CASSWTAQETQYF. The DNA of the CDR3 is TGTGCCAGCAGCTGGACTGCTCAAGAGACCCAGTACTTC. The whole variable domain, filled in from reference TRBV2 and TRBJ2-5, reads EPEVTQTPSHQVTQMGQEVILRCVPISNHLYFYWYRQILGQKVEFLVSFYNNEISEKSEIFDDQFSVERPDGSNFTLKIRSTKLEDSAMYFCASSWTAQETQYFGPGTRLLVL.

V gene TRBV5-1 combines with J gene TRBJ1-2; tentative D call: TRBD1 (5 bases). The CDR3 is 13 amino acids. Germline V CDR1 and CDR2: SGHRS, YFSETQ. V was clipped by 4 bases and J by 9 bases, with 16 bases between them. The CDR3 spells CASSQNYPGSYTF. In DNA, the CDR3 is TGCGCCAGCAGCCAGAACTACCCAGGGAGCTACACCTTC.

The genes are TRBV7-2 and TRBJ2-5, with 8 positions matching TRBD2. The junction had 12 bases not matched to a gene; V was cut back by 5 bases and J by 4 bases. Germline V gene sequence: CDR1 SGHTA, CDR2 FQGNSA. The CDR3 consists of 16 residues. CDR3 residues: CASSTQSGRVGETQYF. Here the CDR3 DNA reads TGTGCCAGCAGCACCCAAAGCGGGAGAGTTGGAGAGACCCAGTACTTC.

J is TRBJ1-1 and V is TRBV5-6; 9 bases line up with TRBD1. The CDR3 runs 18 residues. J lost 0 bases, V lost 4 bases, and 13 bases had no gene match. The germline V gene has CDR1 SGHDT and CDR2 YYEEEE. CDR3 sequence reads: CASSIQTGGGYMNTEAFF. The CDR3, as DNA: TGTGCCAGCAGCATCCAAACAGGGGGCGGGTATATGAACACTGAAGCTTTCTTT.

The chain joins TRBV5-1 to TRBJ2-3; 15 positions agree with TRBD2. The germline gives CDR1 SGHRS, CDR2 YFSETQ. CDR3 size: 16 residues. V shed 5 bases and J 3 bases; nucleotides not matched to a gene: 4. The CDR3 DNA reads TGCGCCAGCAGTAGGGGGACTAGCGGGAGGACAGATACGCAGTATTTT. Protein product: CASSRGTSGRTDTQYF.

The V gene is TRBV7-9, the J gene TRBJ1-1; TRBD1 matches at 8 bases. Germline V gives CDR1 SEHNR, CDR2 FQNEAQ (reference sequence). The CDR3 is 13 residues long. The V gene end was trimmed by 7 bases and the J gene end by 3 bases; junction bases not matched to a gene: 4. CDR3 region: CASTKTGDTEAFF. For the CDR3, the DNA is TGTGCCAGCACTAAGACAGGGGACACTGAAGCTTTCTTT.

The rearrangement links TRBV9 to TRBJ2-1; 7 nucleotides match TRBD2. CDR3 length: 15 residues. Germline trimming cut 0 bases from V and 8 bases from J; bases unmatched to any gene: 8. Germline assignment: CDR1 SGDLS and CDR2 YYNGEE. CDR3 sequence (DNA): TGTGCCAGCAGCGTAGTCGCGGGAGTTAGGGATGAGCAGTTCTTC. Its translation is CASSVVAGVRDEQFF.

The chain employs TRBV2 and TRBJ1-5; D possibly corresponds to TRBD1 (6 bases). The germline CDR1 and CDR2 sequences are SNHLY and FYNNEI. The V and J ends lost 7 bases and 1 base respectively, with 17 bases between them. The CDR3 totals 16 residues. The CDR3, as DNA: TGTGCCAGCACTCGCACCCGGGGGGCAAGCAATCAGCCCCAGCATTTT. Translation: CASTRTRGASNQPQHF.

The rearrangement links TRBV7-9 to TRBJ1-1, with 12 bases fitting TRBD1. The CDR3 loop spans 18 amino acids. Per germline, CDR1 SEHNR and CDR2 FQNEAQ (reference sequence). The V gene end was trimmed by 5 bases and the J gene end by 5 bases; junction bases not matched to a gene: 15. This chain's CDR3 is CASSTMSRDRGLETEAFF. The CDR3, as DNA: TGTGCCAGCAGCACCATGTCCCGGGACAGGGGGCTGGAGACTGAAGCTTTCTTT.

The rearrangement joins TRBV5-1 to TRBJ1-1, with 9 bases that match TRBD1. Germline lookup yields CDR1 SGHRS and CDR2 YFSETQ. The CDR3 is 17 amino acids. V trimming: 7 bases; J trimming: 4 bases; junction bases outside the gene matches: 17. The CDR3 is CASYPPDRGLSGTEAFF. CDR3 in DNA: TGCGCCAGCTATCCGCCGGACAGGGGTTTATCGGGCACTGAAGCTTTCTTT.

Notes on this clone: This specimen includes other DNA sequences encoding the same CDR3. The chain is built from TRBV6-5 and TRBJ1-2, with 10 positions matching TRBD1. The CDR3 contains 15 residues. The germline gives CDR1 MNHEY, CDR2 SVGAGI. The junction had 11 bases not matched to a gene; V was cut back by 6 bases and J by 7 bases. The CDR3 here is CASSPPTGGLSGYTF. In DNA, the CDR3 is TGTGCCAGCAGCCCCCCGACAGGGGGCTTGAGTGGCTACACCTTC.

The chain has TRBV29-1 and TRBJ2-6; D is ambiguous. Looked up from germline, CDR1 is SQVTM and CDR2 is ANQGSEA. The CDR3 has 14 residues. Trimming shortened V by 3 bases and J by 0 bases, and 6 bases separated the two germline ends. The chain's CDR3 is CSVDHLSGANVLTF. For the CDR3, the DNA is TGCAGCGTTGATCACCTCTCTGGGGCCAACGTCCTGACTTTC.

This clone was counted once. The V call is TRBV28, the J call TRBJ1-5; D unclear. V was cut by 3 bases and J by 0 bases, with 15 bases left in between. Germline CDR1 and CDR2: MDHEN and SYDVKM. The CDR3 contains 17 residues. The CDR3 reads CASSLVRQDYSNQPQHF. CDR3 DNA: TGTGCCAGCAGTTTGGTAAGGCAGGATTATAGCAATCAGCCCCAGCATTTT.

V gene TRBV2 combines with J gene TRBJ2-5, with D hard to call. The germline V and J ends were trimmed by 1 base and 5 bases, with 5 bases remaining between them. The CDR3 length is 12 residues. From germline, CDR1 is SNHLY and CDR2 FYNNEI. In DNA form, the CDR3 reads TGTGCCAGCAGTGAAGGATCGGAGACCCAGTACTTC. It specifies CASSEGSETQYF.

The chain employs TRBV6-1 and TRBJ1-1; perhaps TRBD1 as D (6 bases). Trimming left V 3 bases short and J 0 bases short, with 8 bases between. CDR3 length: 14 residues. The germline V gene encodes CDR1 MNHNS and CDR2 SASEGT. The CDR3 DNA reads as TGTGCCAGCAGTGAGGGGGGGCTGAACACTGAAGCTTTCTTT. Residues: CASSEGGLNTEAFF.

The chain carries TRBV5-1 and TRBJ2-7, with TRBD1 matching over 8 bases. Per the germline V gene, CDR1 is SGHRS and CDR2 is YFSETQ. V lost 1 base, J lost 6 bases, and 3 bases stayed unmatched. The length of the CDR3 is 13 residues. The CDR3 protein is CASSLSGQGEQYF. In nucleotides, the CDR3 is TGCGCCAGCAGCTTGAGCGGACAGGGCGAGCAGTACTTC.

V usage is TRBV5-1 and J usage is TRBJ2-2; 7 bases agree with TRBD2. CDR3 length: 16 residues. J was trimmed by 4 bases and V by 7 bases; bases with no gene match: 13. CDR1 and CDR2 from the germline V gene are SGHRS and YFSETQ. CDR3 sequence reads: CASGGTTPLGTGELFF. For the CDR3, the DNA is TGCGCCAGCGGCGGGACTACCCCCTTGGGCACCGGGGAGCTGTTTTTT.

To note about this clone: Other DNA sequences in the same sample also yield this CDR3. The rearrangement links TRBV28 to TRBJ1-1, with 8 bases identical to TRBD1. With 1 base clipped from V and 7 bases from J, the junction kept 5 bases outside the gene matches. CDR3 length equals 14 residues. CDR1 MDHEN and CDR2 SYDVKM come from the germline V gene. The CDR3 loop is CASSLSGGGSEAFF. CDR3 coding DNA: TGTGCCAGCAGTTTATCAGGGGGCGGGAGTGAAGCTTTCTTT.